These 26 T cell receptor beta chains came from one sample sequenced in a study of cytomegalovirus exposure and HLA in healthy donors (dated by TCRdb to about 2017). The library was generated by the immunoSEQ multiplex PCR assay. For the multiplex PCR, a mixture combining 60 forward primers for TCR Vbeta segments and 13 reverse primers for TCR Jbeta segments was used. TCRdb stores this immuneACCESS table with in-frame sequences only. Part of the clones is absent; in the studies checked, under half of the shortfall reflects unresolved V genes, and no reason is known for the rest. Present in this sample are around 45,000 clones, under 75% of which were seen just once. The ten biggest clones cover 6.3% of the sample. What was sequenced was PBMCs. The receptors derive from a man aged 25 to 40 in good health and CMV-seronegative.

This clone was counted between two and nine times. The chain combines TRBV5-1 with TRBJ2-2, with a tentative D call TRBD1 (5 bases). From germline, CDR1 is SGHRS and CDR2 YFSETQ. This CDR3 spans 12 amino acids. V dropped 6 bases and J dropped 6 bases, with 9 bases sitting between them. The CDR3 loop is CASTGASGELFF. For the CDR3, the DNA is TGCGCCAGCACTGGGGCTTCCGGGGAGCTGTTTTTT.

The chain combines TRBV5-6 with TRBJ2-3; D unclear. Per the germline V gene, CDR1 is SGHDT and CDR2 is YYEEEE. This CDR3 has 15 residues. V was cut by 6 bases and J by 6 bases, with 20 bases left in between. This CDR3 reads CASNVAGPSLDTQYF. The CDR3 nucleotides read TGTGCCAGCAATGTGGCAGGCCCCAGTTTGGATACGCAGTATTTT.

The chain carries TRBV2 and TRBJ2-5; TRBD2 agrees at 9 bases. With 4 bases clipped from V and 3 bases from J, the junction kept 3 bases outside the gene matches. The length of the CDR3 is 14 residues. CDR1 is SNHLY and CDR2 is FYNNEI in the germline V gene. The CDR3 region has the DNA TGTGCCAGCAGTGGCCGACTAGCGGAAGAGACCCAGTACTTC. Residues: CASSGRLAEETQYF.

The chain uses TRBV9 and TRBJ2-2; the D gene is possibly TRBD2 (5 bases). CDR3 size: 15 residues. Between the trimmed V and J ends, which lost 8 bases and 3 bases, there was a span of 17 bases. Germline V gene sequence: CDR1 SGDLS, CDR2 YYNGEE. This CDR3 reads CASRLTNGYTGELFF. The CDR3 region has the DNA TGTGCCAGTAGATTGACTAACGGATACACCGGGGAGCTGTTTTTT.

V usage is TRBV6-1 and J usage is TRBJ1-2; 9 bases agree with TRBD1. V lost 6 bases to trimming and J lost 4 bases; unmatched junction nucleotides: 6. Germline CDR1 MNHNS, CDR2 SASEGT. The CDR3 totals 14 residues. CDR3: CASRTGTGTYGYTF. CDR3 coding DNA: TGTGCCAGCAGGACCGGGACAGGGACCTATGGCTACACCTTC.

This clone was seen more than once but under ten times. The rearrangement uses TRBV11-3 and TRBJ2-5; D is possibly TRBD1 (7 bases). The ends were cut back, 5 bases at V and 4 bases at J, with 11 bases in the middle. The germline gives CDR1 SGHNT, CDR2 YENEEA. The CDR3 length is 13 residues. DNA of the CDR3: TGTGCCAGCAGCCAGGGGGGAGGAGAGACCCAGTACTTC. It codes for CASSQGGGETQYF.

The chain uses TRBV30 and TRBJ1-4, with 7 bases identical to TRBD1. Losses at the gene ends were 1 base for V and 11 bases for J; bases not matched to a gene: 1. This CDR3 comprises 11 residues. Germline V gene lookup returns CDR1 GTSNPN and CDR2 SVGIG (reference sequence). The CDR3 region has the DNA TGTGCCTGGAGTGCGGGACAGAAACTGTTTTTT. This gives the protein CAWSAGQKLFF.

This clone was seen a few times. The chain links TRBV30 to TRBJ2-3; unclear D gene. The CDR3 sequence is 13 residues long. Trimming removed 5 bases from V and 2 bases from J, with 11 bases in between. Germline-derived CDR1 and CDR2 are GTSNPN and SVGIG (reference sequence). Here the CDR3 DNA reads TGTGCCTGGTCCTCGACACACACAGATACGCAGTATTTT. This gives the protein CAWSSTHTDTQYF.

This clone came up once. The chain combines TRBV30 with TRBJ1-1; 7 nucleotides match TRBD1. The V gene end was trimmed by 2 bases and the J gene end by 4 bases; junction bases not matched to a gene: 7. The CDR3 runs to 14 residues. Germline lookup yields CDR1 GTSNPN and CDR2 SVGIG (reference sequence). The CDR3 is CAWSKPGQPTEAFF. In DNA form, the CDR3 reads TGTGCCTGGAGTAAACCGGGACAGCCCACTGAAGCTTTCTTT.

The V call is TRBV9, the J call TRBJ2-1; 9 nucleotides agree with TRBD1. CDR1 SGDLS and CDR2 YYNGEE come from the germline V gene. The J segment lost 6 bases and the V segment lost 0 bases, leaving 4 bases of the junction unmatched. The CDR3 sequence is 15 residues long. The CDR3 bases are TGTGCCAGCAGCGTAGCGGGACAGGGAATCAATGAGCAGTTCTTC. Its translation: CASSVAGQGINEQFF.

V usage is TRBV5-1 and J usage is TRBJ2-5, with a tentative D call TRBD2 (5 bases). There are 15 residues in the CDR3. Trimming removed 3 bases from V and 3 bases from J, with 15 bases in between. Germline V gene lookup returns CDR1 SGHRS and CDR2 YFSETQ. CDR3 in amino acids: CASSWAGRTKETQYF. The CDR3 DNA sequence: TGCGCCAGCAGCTGGGCGGGTAGGACCAAAGAGACCCAGTACTTC.

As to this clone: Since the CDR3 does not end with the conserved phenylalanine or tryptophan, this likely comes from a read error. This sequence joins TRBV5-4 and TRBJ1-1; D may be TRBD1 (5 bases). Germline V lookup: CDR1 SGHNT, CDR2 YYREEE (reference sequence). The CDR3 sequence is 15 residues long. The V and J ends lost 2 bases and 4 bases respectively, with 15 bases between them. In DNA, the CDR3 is TGTGCCAGCAGCTTTTCCCGGACAAGCAGCACTGAAGCTTTCGTT. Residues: CASSFSRTSSTEAFV.

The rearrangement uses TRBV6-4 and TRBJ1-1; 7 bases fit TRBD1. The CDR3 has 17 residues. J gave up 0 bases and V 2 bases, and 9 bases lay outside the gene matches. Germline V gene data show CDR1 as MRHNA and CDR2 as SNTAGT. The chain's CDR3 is CASSDPPGQAMNTEAFF. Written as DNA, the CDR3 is TGTGCCAGCAGTGACCCCCCCGGACAGGCCATGAACACTGAAGCTTTCTTT.

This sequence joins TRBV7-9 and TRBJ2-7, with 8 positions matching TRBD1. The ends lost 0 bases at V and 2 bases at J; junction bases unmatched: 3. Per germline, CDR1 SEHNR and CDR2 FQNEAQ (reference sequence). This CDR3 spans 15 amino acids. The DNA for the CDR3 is TGTGCCAGCAGCTTAGCGCAGACAGGGGCCTACGAGCAGTACTTC. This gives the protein CASSLAQTGAYEQYF.

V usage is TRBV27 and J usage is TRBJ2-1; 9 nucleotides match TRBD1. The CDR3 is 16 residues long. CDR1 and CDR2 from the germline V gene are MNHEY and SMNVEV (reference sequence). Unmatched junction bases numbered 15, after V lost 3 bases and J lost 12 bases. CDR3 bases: TGTGCCAGCAGTTTCCAGTCGGGACAGGGCCCCCAGTTGCAGTTCTTC. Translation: CASSFQSGQGPQLQFF.

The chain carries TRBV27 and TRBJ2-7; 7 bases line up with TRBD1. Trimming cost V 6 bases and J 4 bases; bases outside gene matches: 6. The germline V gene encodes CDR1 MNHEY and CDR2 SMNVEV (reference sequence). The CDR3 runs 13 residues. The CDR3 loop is CASRLIQGYEQYF. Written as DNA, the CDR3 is TGTGCCAGCAGGTTAATACAGGGGTACGAGCAGTACTTC.

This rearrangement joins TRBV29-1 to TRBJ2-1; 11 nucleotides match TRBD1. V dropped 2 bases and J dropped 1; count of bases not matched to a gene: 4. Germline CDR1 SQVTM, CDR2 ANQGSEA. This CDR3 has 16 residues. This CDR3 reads CSVEWTGGLSYNEQFF. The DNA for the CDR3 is TGCAGCGTTGAATGGACAGGGGGCTTATCCTACAATGAGCAGTTCTTC.

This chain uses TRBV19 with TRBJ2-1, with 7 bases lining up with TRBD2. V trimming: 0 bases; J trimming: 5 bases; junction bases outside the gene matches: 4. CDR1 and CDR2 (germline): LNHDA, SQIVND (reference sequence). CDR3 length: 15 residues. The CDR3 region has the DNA TGTGCCAGTAGTATAGAGGGACTACAAAACAATGAGCAGTTCTTC. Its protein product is CASSIEGLQNNEQFF. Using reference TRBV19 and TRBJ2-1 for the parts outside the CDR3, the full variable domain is DGGITQSPKYLFRKEGQNVTLSCEQNLNHDAMYWYRQDPGQGLRLIYYSQIVNDFQKGDIAEGYSVSREKKESFPLTVTSAQKNPTAFYLCASSIEGLQNNEQFFGPGTRLTVL.

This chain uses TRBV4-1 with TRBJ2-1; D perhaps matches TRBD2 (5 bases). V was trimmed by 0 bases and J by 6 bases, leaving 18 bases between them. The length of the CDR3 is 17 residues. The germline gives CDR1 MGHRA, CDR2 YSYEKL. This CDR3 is CASSQDVTRVRGNEQFF. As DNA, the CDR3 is TGCGCCAGCAGCCAAGACGTCACTAGGGTGCGTGGCAATGAGCAGTTCTTC.

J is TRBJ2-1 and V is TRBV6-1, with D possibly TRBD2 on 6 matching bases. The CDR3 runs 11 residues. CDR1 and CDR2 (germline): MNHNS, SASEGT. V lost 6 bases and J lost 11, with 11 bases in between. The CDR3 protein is CASRGEVKQFF. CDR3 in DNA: TGTGCCAGCAGGGGGGAGGTCAAGCAGTTCTTC.

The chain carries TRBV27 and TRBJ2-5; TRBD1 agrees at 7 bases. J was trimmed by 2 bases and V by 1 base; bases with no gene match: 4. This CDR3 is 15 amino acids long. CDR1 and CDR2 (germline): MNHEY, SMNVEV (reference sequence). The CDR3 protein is CASSLWTGGQETQYF. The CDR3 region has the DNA TGTGCCAGCAGTTTATGGACAGGTGGGCAAGAGACCCAGTACTTC.

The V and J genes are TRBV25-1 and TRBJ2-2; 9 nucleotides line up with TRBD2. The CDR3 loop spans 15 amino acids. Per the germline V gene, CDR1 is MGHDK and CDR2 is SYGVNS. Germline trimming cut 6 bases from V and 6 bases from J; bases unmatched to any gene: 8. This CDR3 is CASRPPGLASGELFF. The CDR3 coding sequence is TGTGCCAGCAGACCTCCGGGACTAGCTTCCGGGGAGCTGTTTTTT.

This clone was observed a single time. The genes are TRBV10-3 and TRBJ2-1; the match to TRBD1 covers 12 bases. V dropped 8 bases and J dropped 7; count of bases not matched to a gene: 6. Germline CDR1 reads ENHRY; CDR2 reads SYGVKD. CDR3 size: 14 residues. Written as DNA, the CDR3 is TGTGCCATCGACCCGGGACAGGGGGCGAATGAGCAGTTCTTC. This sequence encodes CAIDPGQGANEQFF.

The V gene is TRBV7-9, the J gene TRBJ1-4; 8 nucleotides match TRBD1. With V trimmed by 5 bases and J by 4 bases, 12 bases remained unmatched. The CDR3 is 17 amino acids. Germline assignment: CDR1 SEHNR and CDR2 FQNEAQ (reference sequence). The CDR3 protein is CASSDTRGTGFNEKLFF. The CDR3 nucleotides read TGTGCCAGCAGCGACACGCGTGGGACAGGCTTTAATGAAAAACTGTTTTTT.

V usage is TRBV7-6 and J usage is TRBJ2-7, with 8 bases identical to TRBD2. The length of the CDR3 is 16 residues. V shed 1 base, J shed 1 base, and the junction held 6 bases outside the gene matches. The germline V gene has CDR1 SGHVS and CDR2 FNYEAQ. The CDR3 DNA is TGTGCCAGCAGCTTAGTTGGGGCTAGCGGGTCCTACGAGCAGTACTTC. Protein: CASSLVGASGSYEQYF. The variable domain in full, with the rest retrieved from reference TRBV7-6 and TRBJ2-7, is GAGVSQSPRYKVTKRGQDVALRCDPISGHVSLYWYRQALGQGPEFLTYFNYEAQQDKSGLPNDRFSAERPEGSISTLTIQRTEQRDSAMYRCASSLVGASGSYEQYFGPGTRLTVT.

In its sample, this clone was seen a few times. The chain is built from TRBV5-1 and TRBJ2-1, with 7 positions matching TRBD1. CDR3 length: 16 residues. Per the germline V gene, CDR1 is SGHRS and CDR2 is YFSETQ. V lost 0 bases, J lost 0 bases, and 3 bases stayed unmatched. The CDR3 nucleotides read TGCGCCAGCAGCTTGGCCGGGGACAGCTCCTACAATGAGCAGTTCTTC. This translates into CASSLAGDSSYNEQFF.